The entry below gives a single TCR beta chain sequence along with its context. Its target is unknown. Via MiXCR, TCRdb re-called the 5' RACE reads, giving one row per CDR3 protein. The sample lists some 440,000 distinct CDR3 sequences, around a quarter occurring once. This sample was taken from a study of T-cell memory formation after mild COVID-19. Study-level findings and limits: Contracting CD8+ clones were enriched in EMRA, CD4+ mainly in CM and EM. Contracting clones from day 15 to 85 showed balanced CD4/CD8; later expanders favored CD4+.

CDR3 size: 15 residues. Germline-derived CDR1 and CDR2 are SGHTA and FQGTGA. V was pared by 5 bases and J by 1 base, with 6 bases of the junction left unmatched. V and J are TRBV7-3 and TRBJ2-3, with 7 positions matching TRBD2. Sequences were obtained from PBMCs or a T cell subset sorted from them (not recorded which). The receptor comes from an adult woman who had mild COVID-19 (a few samples of this study predate the infection). Cell type and time point are not known. Here the CDR3 DNA reads TGTGCCAGCAGCATAGGGGACTACCGCACAGATACGCAGTATTTT. This translates into CASSIGDYRTDTQYF.